This TCR beta chain was observed in a study of T cells expressing NK-cell markers. Study-wide background: From sorted CD3+CD56+NKG2C+, CD3+CD56+NKG2C- and CD3+CD56-NKG2C+ T cells came the TCR beta repertoires. The study, taken as a whole, reports: Five to seven of the donors carried dominant NKG2C+ clonotypes that took up 1.0-7.0% of their CD8+ T cells. No clear determination of HCMV specificity was made for expanded NKG2C+ T cell clones.

About this clonotype: The antigen remains unidentified.

The cDNA for TCR beta came from 5'RACE template switching with UMIs. Reprocessing the 5' RACE reads, TCRdb reports a single entry for every CDR3 protein and omits DNA. The sample's table shows 450,000 to 600,000 distinct CDR3 sequences. The sequence came from a man between 18 and 29 years old in good health. The sequenced sample was blood T cells: a sorted CD56 or NKG2C T cell subset, CD4+ or CD8+ T cells, or bulk PBMC T cells (not recorded which).

This CDR3 reads CASSQDLNKPGPNTGELFF. This chain joins TRBV4-3 and TRBJ2-2; TCRdb reports TRBD1, a call that lacks DNA to check it against. Per the germline V gene, CDR1 is LGHNA and CDR2 is YSLEER. The CDR3 runs to 19 residues.